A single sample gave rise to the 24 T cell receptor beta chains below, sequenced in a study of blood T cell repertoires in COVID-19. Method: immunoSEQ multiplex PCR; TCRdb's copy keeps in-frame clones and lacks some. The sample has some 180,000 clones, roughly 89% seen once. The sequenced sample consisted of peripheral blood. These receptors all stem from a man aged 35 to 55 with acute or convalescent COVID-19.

The chain's CDR3 is CASSLNLRTEAFF. The CDR3 nucleotides read TGTGCCAGCAGCTTAAATCTACGAACTGAAGCTTTCTTT. The chain employs TRBV11-2 and TRBJ1-1; D is unresolved. V was shortened by 2 bases and J by 5 bases, with 9 bases between the two germline ends. CDR1 and CDR2 from the germline V gene are SGHAT and FQNNGV. This CDR3 comprises 13 residues.

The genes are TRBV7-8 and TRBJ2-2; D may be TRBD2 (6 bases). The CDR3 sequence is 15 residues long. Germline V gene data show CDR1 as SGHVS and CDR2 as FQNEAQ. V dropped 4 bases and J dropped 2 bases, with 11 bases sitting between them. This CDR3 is CASSSGTSNTGELFF. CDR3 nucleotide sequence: TGTGCCAGCAGCTCCGGGACTTCTAACACCGGGGAGCTGTTTTTT.

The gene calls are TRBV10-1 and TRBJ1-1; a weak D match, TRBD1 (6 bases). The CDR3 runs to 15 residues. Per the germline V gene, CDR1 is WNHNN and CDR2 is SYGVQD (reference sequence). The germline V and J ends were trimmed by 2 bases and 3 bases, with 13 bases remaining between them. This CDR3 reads CASSEKGGDHTEAFF. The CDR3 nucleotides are TGCGCCAGCAGTGAGAAGGGGGGGGACCACACTGAAGCTTTCTTT.

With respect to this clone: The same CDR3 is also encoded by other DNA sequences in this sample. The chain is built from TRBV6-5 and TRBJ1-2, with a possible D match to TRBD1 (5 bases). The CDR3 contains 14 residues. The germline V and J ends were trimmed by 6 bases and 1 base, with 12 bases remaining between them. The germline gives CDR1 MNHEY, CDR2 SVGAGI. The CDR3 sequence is CASRTGDDNYGYTF. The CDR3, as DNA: TGTGCCAGCAGAACAGGCGATGATAACTATGGCTACACCTTC.

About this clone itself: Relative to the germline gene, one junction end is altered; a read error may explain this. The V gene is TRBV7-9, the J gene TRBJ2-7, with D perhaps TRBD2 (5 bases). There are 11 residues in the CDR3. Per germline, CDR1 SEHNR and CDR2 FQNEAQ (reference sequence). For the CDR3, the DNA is TGTGCCAGCAGCTTAGTGGGGAGCACCTTCTTC. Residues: CASSLVGSTFF.

The CDR3 sequence is CASSLVRGATEAFF. DNA for the CDR3: TGTGCCAGCAGTCTGGTCCGAGGAGCCACTGAAGCTTTCTTT. The chain has TRBV6-5 and TRBJ1-1; no firm D call. Per the germline V gene, CDR1 is MNHEY and CDR2 is SVGAGI. The CDR3 is made up of 14 amino acids. V gave up 5 bases and J gave up 4 bases, with 14 bases separating them.

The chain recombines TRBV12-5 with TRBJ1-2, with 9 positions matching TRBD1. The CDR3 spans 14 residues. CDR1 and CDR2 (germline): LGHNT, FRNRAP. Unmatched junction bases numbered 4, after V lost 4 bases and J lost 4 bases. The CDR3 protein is CASGSAQGAYGYTF. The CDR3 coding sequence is TGTGCTAGTGGTTCGGCACAGGGGGCCTATGGCTACACCTTC.

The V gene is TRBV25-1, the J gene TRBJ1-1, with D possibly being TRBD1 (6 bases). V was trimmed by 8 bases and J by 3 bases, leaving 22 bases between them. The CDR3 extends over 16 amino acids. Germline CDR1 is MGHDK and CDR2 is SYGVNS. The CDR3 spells CASADGSRGTYTEAFF. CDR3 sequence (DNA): TGTGCCAGCGCTGATGGATCGAGGGGGACGTACACTGAAGCTTTCTTT.

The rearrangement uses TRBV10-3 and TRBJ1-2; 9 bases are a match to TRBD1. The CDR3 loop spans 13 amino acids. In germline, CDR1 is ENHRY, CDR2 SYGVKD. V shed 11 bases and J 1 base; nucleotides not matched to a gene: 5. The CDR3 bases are TGTGCCCAACGACAGGGGGATAACTATGGCTACACCTTC. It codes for CAQRQGDNYGYTF.

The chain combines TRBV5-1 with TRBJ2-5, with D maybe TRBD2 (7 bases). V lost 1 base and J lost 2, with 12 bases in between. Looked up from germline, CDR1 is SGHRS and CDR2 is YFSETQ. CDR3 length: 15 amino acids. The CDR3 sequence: CASSLRGGLQETQYF. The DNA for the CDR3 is TGCGCCAGCAGCTTGAGGGGGGGGCTGCAAGAGACCCAGTACTTC.

The CDR3 loop is CAISGLGEYNEQFF. DNA for the CDR3: TGTGCCATCAGTGGCTTGGGAGAGTACAATGAGCAGTTCTTC. The J gene is TRBJ2-1, the V gene TRBV10-3; D perhaps matches TRBD2 (5 bases). The V gene's germline CDR1 is ENHRY and CDR2 SYGVKD. The CDR3 totals 14 residues. Trimming took 4 bases from V and 4 from J, leaving 11 bases between them.

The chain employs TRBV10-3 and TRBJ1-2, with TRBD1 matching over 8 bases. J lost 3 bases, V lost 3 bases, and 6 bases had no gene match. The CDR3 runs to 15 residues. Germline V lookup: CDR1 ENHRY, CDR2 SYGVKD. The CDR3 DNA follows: TGTGCCATCAGTGATGGCCAGGGGGCATACTATGGCTACACCTTC. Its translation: CAISDGQGAYYGYTF.

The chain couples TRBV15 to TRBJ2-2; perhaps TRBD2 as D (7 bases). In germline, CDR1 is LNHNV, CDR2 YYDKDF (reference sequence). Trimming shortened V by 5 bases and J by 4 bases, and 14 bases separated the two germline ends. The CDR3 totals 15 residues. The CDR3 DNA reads TGTGCCACCAGCCACGCGGGGGCTCGCACCGGGGAGCTGTTTTTT. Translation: CATSHAGARTGELFF. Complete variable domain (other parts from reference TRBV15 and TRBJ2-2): DAMVIQNPRYQVTQFGKPVTLSCSQTLNHNVMYWYQQKSSQAPKLLFHYYDKDFNNEADTPDNFQSRRPNTSFCFLDIRSPGLGDTAMYLCATSHAGARTGELFFGEGSRLTVL.

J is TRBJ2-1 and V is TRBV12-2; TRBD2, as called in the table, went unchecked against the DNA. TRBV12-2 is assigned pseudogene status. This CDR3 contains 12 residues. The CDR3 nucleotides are TGTGCAAGTCGCCCCCCCCTCGGGGAGCAGTTCTTC. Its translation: CASRPPLGEQFF.

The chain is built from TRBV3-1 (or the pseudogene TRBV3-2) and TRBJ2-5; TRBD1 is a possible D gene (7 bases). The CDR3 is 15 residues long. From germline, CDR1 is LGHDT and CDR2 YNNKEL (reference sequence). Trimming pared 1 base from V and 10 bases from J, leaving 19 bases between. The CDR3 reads CASSQGKGGRGSQYF. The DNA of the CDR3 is TGTGCCAGCAGCCAAGGGAAAGGGGGCCGGGGGAGCCAGTACTTC.

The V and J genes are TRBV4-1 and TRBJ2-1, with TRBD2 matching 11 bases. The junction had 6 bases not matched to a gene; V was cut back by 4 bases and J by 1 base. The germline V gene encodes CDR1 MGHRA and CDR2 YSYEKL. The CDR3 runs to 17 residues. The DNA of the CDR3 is TGCGCCAGCAGCCGCCAGACTAGCGGGGCGTCCTACAATGAGCAGTTCTTC. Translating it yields CASSRQTSGASYNEQFF.

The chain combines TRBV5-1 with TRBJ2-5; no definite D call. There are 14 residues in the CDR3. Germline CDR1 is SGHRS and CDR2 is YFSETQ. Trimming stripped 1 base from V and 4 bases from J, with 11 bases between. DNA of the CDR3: TGCGCCAGCAGCTTGTTAGACTCTGGAGAGACCCAGTACTTC. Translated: CASSLLDSGETQYF.

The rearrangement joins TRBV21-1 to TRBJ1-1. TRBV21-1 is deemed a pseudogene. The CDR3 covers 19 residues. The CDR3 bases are TGTGCCAGCAGCAAAGGTCCCCTGGGAGGGGCGAGGGCGAACACTGAAGCTTTCTTT. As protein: CASSKGPLGGARANTEAFF.

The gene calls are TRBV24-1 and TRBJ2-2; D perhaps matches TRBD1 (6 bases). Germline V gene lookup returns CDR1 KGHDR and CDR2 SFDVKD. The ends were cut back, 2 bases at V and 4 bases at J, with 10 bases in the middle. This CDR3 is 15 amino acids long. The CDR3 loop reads CATSDSGHLTGELFF. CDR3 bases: TGTGCCACCAGTGATTCGGGACATCTCACCGGGGAGCTGTTTTTT.

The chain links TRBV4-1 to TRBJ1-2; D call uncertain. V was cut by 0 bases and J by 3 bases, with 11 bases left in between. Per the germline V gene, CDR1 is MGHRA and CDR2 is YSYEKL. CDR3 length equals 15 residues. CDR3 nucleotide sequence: TGCGCCAGCAGCCAAGAGTCATTGGGCTACTATGGCTACACCTTC. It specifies CASSQESLGYYGYTF.

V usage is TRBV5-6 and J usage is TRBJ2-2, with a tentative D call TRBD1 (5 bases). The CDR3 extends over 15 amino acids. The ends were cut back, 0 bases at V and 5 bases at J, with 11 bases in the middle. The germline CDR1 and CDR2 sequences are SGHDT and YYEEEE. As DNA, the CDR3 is TGTGCCAGCAGCTTGGAGGGGTGGGGTACCGGGGAGCTGTTTTTT. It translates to CASSLEGWGTGELFF.

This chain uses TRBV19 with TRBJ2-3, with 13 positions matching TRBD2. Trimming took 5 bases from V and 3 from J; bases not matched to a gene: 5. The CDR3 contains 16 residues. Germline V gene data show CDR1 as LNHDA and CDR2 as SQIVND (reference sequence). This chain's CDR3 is CASSQLAGGRTDTQYF. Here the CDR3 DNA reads TGTGCCAGTAGTCAACTAGCGGGGGGGCGGACAGATACGCAGTATTTT. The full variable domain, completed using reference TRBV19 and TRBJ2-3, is DGGITQSPKYLFRKEGQNVTLSCEQNLNHDAMYWYRQDPGQGLRLIYYSQIVNDFQKGDIAEGYSVSREKKESFPLTVTSAQKNPTAFYLCASSQLAGGRTDTQYFGPGTRLTVL.

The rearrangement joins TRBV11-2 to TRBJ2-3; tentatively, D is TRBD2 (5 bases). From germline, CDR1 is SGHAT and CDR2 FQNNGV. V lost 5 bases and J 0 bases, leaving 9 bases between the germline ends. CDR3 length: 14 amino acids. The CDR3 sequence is CASSPGLSTDTQYF. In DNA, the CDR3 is TGTGCCAGCAGCCCTGGACTGAGCACAGATACGCAGTATTTT.

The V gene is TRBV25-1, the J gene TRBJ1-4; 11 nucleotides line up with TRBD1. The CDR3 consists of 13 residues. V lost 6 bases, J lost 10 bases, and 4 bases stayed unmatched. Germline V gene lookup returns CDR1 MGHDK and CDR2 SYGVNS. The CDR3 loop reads CASRGQGAGKLFF. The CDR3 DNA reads TGTGCCAGCAGAGGACAGGGGGCGGGAAAACTGTTTTTT.